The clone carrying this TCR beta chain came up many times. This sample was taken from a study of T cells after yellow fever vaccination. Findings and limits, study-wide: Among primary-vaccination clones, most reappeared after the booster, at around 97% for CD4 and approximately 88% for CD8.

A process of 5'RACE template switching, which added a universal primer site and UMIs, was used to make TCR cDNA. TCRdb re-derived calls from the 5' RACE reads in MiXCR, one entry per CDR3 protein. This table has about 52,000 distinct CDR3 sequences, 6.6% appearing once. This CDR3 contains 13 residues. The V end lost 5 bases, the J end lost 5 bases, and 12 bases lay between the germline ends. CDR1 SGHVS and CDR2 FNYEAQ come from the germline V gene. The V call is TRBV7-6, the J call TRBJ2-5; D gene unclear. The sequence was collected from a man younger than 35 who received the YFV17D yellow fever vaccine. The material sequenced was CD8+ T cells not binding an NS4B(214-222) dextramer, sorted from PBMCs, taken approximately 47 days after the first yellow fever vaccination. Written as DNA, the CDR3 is TGTGCCAGCAGCCCATTAAATGGGGAGACCCAGTACTTC. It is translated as CASSPLNGETQYF.